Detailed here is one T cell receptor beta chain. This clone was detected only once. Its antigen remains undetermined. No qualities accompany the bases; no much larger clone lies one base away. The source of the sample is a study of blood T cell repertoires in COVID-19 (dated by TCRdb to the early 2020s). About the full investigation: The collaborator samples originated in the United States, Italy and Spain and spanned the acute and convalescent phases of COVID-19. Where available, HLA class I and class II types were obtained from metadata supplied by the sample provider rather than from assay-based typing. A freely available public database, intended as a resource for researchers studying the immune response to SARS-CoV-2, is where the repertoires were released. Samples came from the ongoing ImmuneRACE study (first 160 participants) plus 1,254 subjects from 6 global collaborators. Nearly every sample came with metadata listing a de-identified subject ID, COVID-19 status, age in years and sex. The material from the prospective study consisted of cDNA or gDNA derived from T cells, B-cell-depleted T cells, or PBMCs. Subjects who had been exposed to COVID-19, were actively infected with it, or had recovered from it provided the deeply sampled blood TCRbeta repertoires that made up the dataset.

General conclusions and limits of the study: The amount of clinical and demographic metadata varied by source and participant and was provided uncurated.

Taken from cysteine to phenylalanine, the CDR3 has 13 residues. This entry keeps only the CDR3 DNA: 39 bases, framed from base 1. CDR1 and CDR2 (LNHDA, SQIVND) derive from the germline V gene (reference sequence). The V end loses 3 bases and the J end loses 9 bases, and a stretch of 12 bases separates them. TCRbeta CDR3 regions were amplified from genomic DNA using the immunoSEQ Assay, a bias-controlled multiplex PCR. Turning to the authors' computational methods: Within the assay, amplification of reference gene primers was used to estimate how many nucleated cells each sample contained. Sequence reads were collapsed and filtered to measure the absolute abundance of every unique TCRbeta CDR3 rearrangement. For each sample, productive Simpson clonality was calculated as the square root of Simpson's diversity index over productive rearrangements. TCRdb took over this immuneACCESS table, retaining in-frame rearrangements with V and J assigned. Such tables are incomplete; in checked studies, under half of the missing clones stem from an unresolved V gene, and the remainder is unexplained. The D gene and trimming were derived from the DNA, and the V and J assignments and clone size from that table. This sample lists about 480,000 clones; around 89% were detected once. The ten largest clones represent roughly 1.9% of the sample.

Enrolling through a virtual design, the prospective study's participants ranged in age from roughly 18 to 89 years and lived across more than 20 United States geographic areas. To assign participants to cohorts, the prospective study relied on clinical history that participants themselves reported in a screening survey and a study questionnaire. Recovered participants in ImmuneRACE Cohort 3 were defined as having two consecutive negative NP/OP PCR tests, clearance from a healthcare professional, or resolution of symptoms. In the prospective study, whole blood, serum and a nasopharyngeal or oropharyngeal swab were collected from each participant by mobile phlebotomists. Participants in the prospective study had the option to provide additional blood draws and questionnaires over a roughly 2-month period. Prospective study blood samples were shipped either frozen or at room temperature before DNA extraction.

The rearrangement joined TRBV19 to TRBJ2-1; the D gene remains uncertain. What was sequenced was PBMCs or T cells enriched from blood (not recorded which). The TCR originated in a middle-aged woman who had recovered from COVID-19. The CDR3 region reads CASSIGLIPEQFF. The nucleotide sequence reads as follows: TGTGCCAGTAGTATCGGTCTGATTCCTGAGCAGTTCTTC. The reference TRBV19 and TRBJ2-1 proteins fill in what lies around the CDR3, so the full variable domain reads DGGITQSPKYLFRKEGQNVTLSCEQNLNHDAMYWYRQDPGQGLRLIYYSQIVNDFQKGDIAEGYSVSREKKESFPLTVTSAQKNPTAFYLCASSIGLIPEQFFGPGTRLTVL.